Listed below are T cell receptor beta chains from one sample, sequenced in a study of CXCR3-negative and CXCR3-positive naive CD8 T cells. Using the 5' RACE reads, TCRdb records one entry per CDR3 protein without DNA. The table lists tens of thousands of distinct CDR3 sequences, with approximately 0.82% in the top ten. Source material: naive CXCR3+ CD8+ T cells from blood. Source of these receptors: a human donor in good health. Some clones in this sample may be carry-over from other donors' samples. Each CDR3 is given with its conserved first and last residue. Rows give clone size only sometimes, using once, few, many, or a class for an expanded clone.

abundance	v_gene	j_gene	CDR3aa
-	TRBV29-1	TRBJ2-5	CSVEGAVQETQYF
-	TRBV29-1	TRBJ1-1	CSVSPGVYTEAFF
-	TRBV11-3	TRBJ2-2	CASSFWAGELFF
-	TRBV9	TRBJ2-1	CASSVVGGRGYNEQFF
-	TRBV20-1	TRBJ1-5	CSAPPLTGANQPQHF
-	TRBV29-1	TRBJ2-1	CSGDKTVSSYNEQFF
-	TRBV28	TRBJ2-1	CASGPPAGGNNEQFF
-	TRBV14	TRBJ2-1	CASSHRDRGHNEQFF
-	TRBV3-1	TRBJ1-2	CASSRDRFAGYTF
-	TRBV4-1	TRBJ2-2	CASSQGPGNTGELFF
-	TRBV5-1	TRBJ2-7	CASSLPGRSYEQYF
-	TRBV20-1	TRBJ1-3	CSAYRGRRNTIYF
-	TRBV20-1	TRBJ2-5	CSAFRAGGIQETQYF
-	TRBV29-1	TRBJ2-1	CSVVGGDLYNEQFF
-	TRBV15	TRBJ1-5	CATSPGRNQPQHF
-	TRBV14	TRBJ2-7	CASSQVPPGQPYEQYF
-	TRBV28	TRBJ2-4	CASSLVEGRIQYF
-	TRBV29-1	TRBJ2-7	CSVEDLSSYEQYF
-	TRBV2	TRBJ2-1	CASATSGGRGEQFF
-	TRBV4-1	TRBJ2-2	CASSQGIGELFF
-	TRBV4-3	TRBJ2-3	CASSQDVAQVGADKQYF
-	TRBV28	TRBJ1-5	CASSFDPRDFWDTQPQHF
-	TRBV4-1	TRBJ2-7	CASSQTGTSDYEQYF
-	TRBV5-1	TRBJ2-7	CASSPYGREAAYEQYF
-	TRBV5-6	TRBJ2-7	CASSLEGNNEQYF
-	TRBV27	TRBJ1-5	CASSLALNQPQHF
-	TRBV23-1	TRBJ2-7	CASRLTSGFETYEQYF
-	TRBV13	TRBJ2-1	CASSERQGGFYNEQFF
-	TRBV7-6	TRBJ2-3	CASSLSWSLAGTDTQYF
-	TRBV29-1	TRBJ2-7	CSVGGTGSSYEQYF
-	TRBV4-1	TRBJ1-1	CASRQGEGAATEAFF
-	TRBV5-5	TRBJ1-5	CASSLGQGARVGNQPQHF
-	TRBV20-1	TRBJ2-5	CSAAVGLGETQYF
-	TRBV4-1	TRBJ2-5	CASSLGLAEETQYF
-	TRBV30	TRBJ1-1	CAWSTPREGVNTEAFF
-	TRBV29-1	TRBJ2-1	CSVESAGRGSYNEQFF
-	TRBV13	TRBJ2-3	CASSPQPSGPQYF
-	TRBV3-1	TRBJ2-7	CASSQTNLGLAGAHRYEQYF
-	TRBV28	TRBJ2-5	CASSLASKETQYF
medium-sized	TRBV4-2	TRBJ2-2	CASSQGFESGELFF
-	TRBV29-1	TRBJ2-5	CSALAPGSNKETQYF
-	TRBV20-1	TRBJ2-7	CSARDPKGFPPEQYF
-	TRBV4-2	TRBJ1-2	CASSQDKGAGYGYTF
-	TRBV28	TRBJ2-2	CASSFLVWSGELFF
-	TRBV7-2	TRBJ2-7	CASSYRDTVPYEQYF